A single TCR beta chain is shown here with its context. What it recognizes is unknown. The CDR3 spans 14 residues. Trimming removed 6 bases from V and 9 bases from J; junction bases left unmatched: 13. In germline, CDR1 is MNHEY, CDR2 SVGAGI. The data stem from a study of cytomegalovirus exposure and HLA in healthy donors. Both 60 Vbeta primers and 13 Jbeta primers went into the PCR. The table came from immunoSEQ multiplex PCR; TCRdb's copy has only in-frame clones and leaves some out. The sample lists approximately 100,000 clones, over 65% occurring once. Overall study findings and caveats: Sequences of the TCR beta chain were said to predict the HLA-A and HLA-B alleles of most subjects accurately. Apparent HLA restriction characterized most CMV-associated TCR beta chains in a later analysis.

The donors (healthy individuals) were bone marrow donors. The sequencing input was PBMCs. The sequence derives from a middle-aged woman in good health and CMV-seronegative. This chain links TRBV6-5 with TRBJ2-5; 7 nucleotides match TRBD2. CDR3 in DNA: TGTGCCAGCAGCCCCGGCGGGAGAATAGCGTCCCAGTACTTC. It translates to CASSPGGRIASQYF.